This T cell receptor (beta chain) was sequenced during a study of identical twins. The CDR3 has 15 residues. CDR1 and CDR2 from the germline V gene are SGHNT and YENEEA. Trimming cost V 0 bases and J 7 bases; bases outside gene matches: 5. Each CDR3 protein is one row after TCRdb ran MiXCR on the 5' RACE reads. The profile shows about 900,000 distinct CDR3 sequences, about 12% of them singletons. In addition, the sample was reused for a study of yellow fever vaccine responses in identical twins.

This sequence was found in a woman younger than 30 in good health. The chain carries TRBV11-3 and TRBJ2-3; 9 nucleotides match TRBD1. The sample taken for sequencing was PBMCs. DNA of the CDR3: TGTGCCAGCAGCTTAGATGGGACAGGGATGTATACGCAGTATTTT. Its protein product is CASSLDGTGMYTQYF. The complete variable domain, with remaining parts taken from reference TRBV11-3 and TRBJ2-3, reads EAGVVQSPRYKIIEKKQPVAFWCNPISGHNTLYWYLQNLGQGPELLIRYENEEAVDDSQLPKDRFSAERLKGVDSTLKIQPAELGDSAVYLCASSLDGTGMYTQYFGPGTRLTVL.